These 19 T cell receptor beta chains came from one sample sequenced in a study of blood T cell repertoires in COVID-19. Clones were sequenced by immunoSEQ multiplex PCR, and TCRdb holds only the in-frame ones, with some missing. This repertoire shows hundreds of thousands of clones, about 84% found once; its top ten account for roughly 1.9%. The specimen sequenced was PBMCs or T cells enriched from blood (not recorded which). The receptors originated from a woman aged 50 to 65 who had recovered from COVID-19.

This chain uses TRBV28 with TRBJ2-1; weak D call: TRBD2 (5 bases). Between the trimmed V and J ends, which lost 5 bases and 6 bases, there was a span of 14 bases. CDR3 size: 14 residues. CDR1 MDHEN and CDR2 SYDVKM come from the germline V gene. CDR3 region: CASSPPGKTNEQFF. The CDR3 DNA sequence: TGTGCCAGCAGTCCGCCGGGGAAAACCAATGAGCAGTTCTTC.

The V and J genes are TRBV25-1 and TRBJ2-7, with 7 bases aligning to TRBD2. V lost 6 bases, J lost 4 bases, and 18 bases stayed unmatched. CDR1 is MGHDK and CDR2 is SYGVNS in the germline V gene. The CDR3 length is 17 residues. The CDR3 loop is CASRSNKLGGSSYEQYF. The CDR3, as DNA: TGTGCCAGCAGGTCCAATAAGTTGGGCGGGAGCAGTTACGAGCAGTACTTC.

V and J are TRBV2 and TRBJ1-1, with 7 positions matching TRBD1. Trimming took 11 bases from V and 4 from J; bases not matched to a gene: 22. CDR3 length: 17 amino acids. Germline lookup yields CDR1 SNHLY and CDR2 FYNNEI. CDR3 in amino acids: CAGDLLGTGASGTEAFF. The CDR3 DNA reads as TGTGCCGGCGATCTACTGGGAACAGGGGCGAGCGGCACTGAAGCTTTCTTT.

CDR3 amino acids: CATSRRGQGYTEAFF. The CDR3 DNA reads as TGTGCCACCAGCAGACGGGGACAGGGGTACACTGAAGCTTTCTTT. The chain uses TRBV15 and TRBJ1-1; 10 positions agree with TRBD1. The germline V gene has CDR1 LNHNV and CDR2 YYDKDF (reference sequence). The CDR3 contains 15 residues. V trimming: 2 bases; J trimming: 3 bases; junction bases outside the gene matches: 3.

The rearrangement uses TRBV5-4 and TRBJ1-2; tentatively, D is TRBD1 (6 bases). This CDR3 has 12 amino acids. V was cut by 5 bases and J by 7 bases, with 12 bases left in between. Germline values: CDR1 SGHNT, CDR2 YYREEE (reference sequence). The CDR3 DNA sequence: TGTGCCAGCAGTCGGGCAGGGGTTGGCTACACCTTC. As protein: CASSRAGVGYTF.

V gene TRBV7-2 combines with J gene TRBJ2-6; 9 bases map to TRBD2. Germline V gene lookup returns CDR1 SGHTA and CDR2 FQGNSA. The CDR3 spans 18 residues. V was pared by 1 base and J by 3 bases, with 7 bases of the junction left unmatched. This CDR3 reads CASSLVGGRAFGANVLTF. The CDR3, as DNA: TGTGCCAGCAGCTTAGTTGGCGGGAGGGCCTTTGGGGCCAACGTCCTGACTTTC.

The chain carries TRBV24-1 and TRBJ1-2; D is perhaps TRBD1 (6 bases). The germline V gene has CDR1 KGHDR and CDR2 SFDVKD. V lost 7 bases to trimming and J lost 4 bases, with 12 bases between them. CDR3 length: 13 residues. DNA for the CDR3: TGTGCCACCAGCCGGACAGATAGCTATGGCTACACCTTC. Translated: CATSRTDSYGYTF.

The V gene is TRBV30, the J gene TRBJ1-5, with D tentatively TRBD1 (6 bases). Trimming pared 0 bases from V and 1 base from J, leaving 25 bases between. The CDR3 loop spans 20 amino acids. The germline V gene encodes CDR1 GTSNPN and CDR2 SVGIG (reference sequence). CDR3 DNA: TGTGCCTGGAGTGTCCCTCGCTCTGACAGCCGAGGGGGAAGCAATCAGCCCCAGCATTTT. Amino acid sequence: CAWSVPRSDSRGGSNQPQHF.

J is TRBJ2-3 and V is TRBV6-5; 7 bases align to TRBD1. V shed 10 bases, J shed 2 bases, and the junction held 9 bases outside the gene matches. Germline assignment: CDR1 MNHEY and CDR2 SVGAGI. This CDR3 has 14 amino acids. The CDR3 is CATKGGQDTDTQYF. The CDR3 DNA reads TGTGCCACCAAAGGAGGACAGGACACAGATACGCAGTATTTT.

This rearrangement joins TRBV7-9 to TRBJ2-3; D may be TRBD2 (5 bases). V lost 6 bases, J lost 4 bases, and 11 bases lay in between. Germline CDR1 reads SEHNR; CDR2 reads FQNEAQ (reference sequence). The CDR3 sequence is 13 residues long. The CDR3 here is CASRPERADTQYF. The CDR3 DNA follows: TGTGCCAGCAGACCGGAGAGGGCAGATACGCAGTATTTT.

Regarding this clone: One end of the junction fails to match germline, which may point to a read error. This chain uses TRBV4-2 with TRBJ1-5; tentatively, D is TRBD1 (6 bases). The CDR3 is 15 residues long. The germline V gene encodes CDR1 LGHNA and CDR2 YNFKEQ. The CDR3 DNA reads TGTGCCAGCAGCAAAGAAGGCGGGGGCGGTCAGCCCCAGCATTTT. Translating gives CASSKEGGGGQPQHF.

A single count supports this clone. The chain links TRBV12-3 or TRBV12-4 to TRBJ2-3, with 11 bases fitting TRBD2. CDR3 length: 12 amino acids. Trimming cost V 3 bases and J 13 bases; bases outside gene matches: 3. The CDR3: CASSFSGRAEYF. CDR3 coding DNA: TGTGCCAGCAGTTTTAGCGGGAGGGCTGAGTATTTT.

The table lists this clone with a few counts. The chain joins TRBV25-1 to TRBJ2-5, with a tentative D call TRBD1 (6 bases). The germline V and J ends were trimmed by 3 bases and 5 bases, with 10 bases remaining between them. The CDR3 covers 13 residues. Germline CDR1 MGHDK, CDR2 SYGVNS. DNA of the CDR3: TGTGCCAGCAGTGACAGGGGTGAGGAGACCCAGTACTTC. It encodes CASSDRGEETQYF.

The chain recombines TRBV3-1 (or the pseudogene TRBV3-2) with TRBJ1-1; no clear D. Trimming shortened V by 1 base and J by 7 bases, and 16 bases separated the two germline ends. This CDR3 is built from 15 residues. Germline V gives CDR1 LGHDT, CDR2 YNNKEL (reference sequence). The chain's CDR3 is CASSQVRGPTDEAFF. The CDR3, as DNA: TGTGCCAGCAGCCAAGTTCGAGGCCCTACCGATGAAGCTTTCTTT.

This chain joins TRBV14 and TRBJ1-1, with a tentative D call TRBD1 (5 bases). The CDR3 sequence is 14 residues long. Germline V gene sequence: CDR1 SGHDN, CDR2 FVKESK. V was shortened by 1 base and J by 8 bases, with 14 bases between the two germline ends. CDR3 sequence reads: CASSQAAGFMEAFF. The CDR3 DNA reads as TGTGCCAGCAGCCAAGCTGCAGGGTTCATGGAAGCTTTCTTT.

The chain uses TRBV19 and TRBJ2-7, with 7 bases fitting TRBD1. The J segment lost 2 bases and the V segment lost 5 bases, leaving 3 bases of the junction unmatched. Germline CDR1 reads LNHDA; CDR2 reads SQIVND (reference sequence). This CDR3 contains 13 residues. The CDR3 DNA reads TGTGCCAGTAGTGTCCAGGGGGCCTACGAGCAGTACTTC. Translating it yields CASSVQGAYEQYF.

J is TRBJ2-1 and V is TRBV24-1, with TRBD1 identical over 8 bases. The V and J ends lost 4 bases and 12 bases, in that order; junction bases with no gene match: 10. The V gene's germline CDR1 is KGHDR and CDR2 SFDVKD. The CDR3 is made up of 14 amino acids. The CDR3 is CATSDADRGQGQFF. The CDR3 region has the DNA TGTGCCACCAGTGACGCCGACAGGGGTCAGGGGCAGTTCTTC.

This sequence joins TRBV5-4 and TRBJ2-1, with 10 bases that match TRBD2. This CDR3 is 16 amino acids long. The V and J ends lost 0 bases and 7 bases, in that order; junction bases with no gene match: 7. In germline, CDR1 is SGHNT, CDR2 YYREEE (reference sequence). For the CDR3, the DNA is TGTGCCAGCAGCTTGGATTTGGCTAGCGGGAGAAATGAGCAGTTCTTC. It codes for CASSLDLASGRNEQFF.

The chain uses TRBV28 and TRBJ2-7; TRBD1 might be the D (6 bases). V was trimmed by 3 bases and J by 2 bases, leaving 14 bases between them. The CDR3 loop spans 15 amino acids. CDR1 MDHEN and CDR2 SYDVKM come from the germline V gene. DNA for the CDR3: TGTGCCAGCAGTTTGGCTCAGGGGAACACCTACGAGCAGTACTTC. Residues: CASSLAQGNTYEQYF. Filled out from reference TRBV28 and TRBJ2-7, the complete variable domain reads DVKVTQSSRYLVKRTGEKVFLECVQDMDHENMFWYRQDPGLGLRLIYFSYDVKMKEKGDIPEGYSVSREKKERFSLILESASTNQTSMYLCASSLAQGNTYEQYFGPGTRLTVT.